This is a list of T cell receptor beta chains from one sample in a study of CD8 T cells in Susac syndrome. TCRdb analysed the immunoSEQ multiplex PCR reads with MiXCR anew, one entry per CDR3 protein. The data contain some 450,000 distinct CDR3 sequences, around 85% of them seen just once; the ten biggest clones take up under 0.15%. The sample taken for sequencing was CD8+ T cells from PBMCs. Receptor source: a human donor with multiple sclerosis. CDR3s include the opening cysteine and the closing phenylalanine or tryptophan.

v_gene	j_gene	CDR3aa
TRBV7-9	TRBJ1-2	CASSSSDRAVVYGYTF
TRBV12-3/TRBV12-4	TRBJ1-3	CASTPSSGNTIYF
TRBV28	TRBJ2-7	CASSLQASYEQYF
TRBV20-1	TRBJ2-7	CSARGGRRYEQYF
TRBV4-1	TRBJ2-1	CASSQDQLAGGNNEQFF
TRBV27	TRBJ2-5	CASSKGEYQETQYF
TRBV7-9	TRBJ2-2	CASRPWGQTLLPFGELFF
TRBV11-2	TRBJ1-1	CASSPWDRGRTEAFF
TRBV10-3	TRBJ2-7	CAISEGGGDSYEQYF
TRBV25-1	TRBJ2-1	CASSEFEPYHEQFF
TRBV20-1	TRBJ2-3	CSARGAPRGSTDTQYF
TRBV7-9	TRBJ1-2	CASSFLQGTNYGYTF
TRBV3-1	TRBJ2-1	CASSPLPGTSYNEQFF
TRBV20-1	TRBJ2-7	CSARDLAGALYEQYF
TRBV2	TRBJ2-1	CASSEVTGATYNEQFF
TRBV4-2	TRBJ2-5	CASSLGREGGIQETQYF
TRBV24-1	TRBJ1-4	CATSDLPGEGKLFF
TRBV4-2	TRBJ1-1	CATMAEAEAFF
TRBV6-2/TRBV6-3	TRBJ1-6	CASSYSRDTPNSYNSPLHF
TRBV12-3/TRBV12-4	TRBJ2-1	CASSTTGDEQFF
TRBV6-1	TRBJ1-1	CASSDFLEDTEAFF
TRBV19	TRBJ2-5	CASSIRDNQETQYF
TRBV3-1	TRBJ2-7	CASSPPSGVYSHEQYF
TRBV11-2	TRBJ2-1	CASSAEIDSYNEQFF
TRBV30	TRBJ2-6	CAWSGWGDSGANVLTF
TRBV5-1	TRBJ2-7	CASSPGQGSDEQYF
TRBV2	TRBJ2-7	CASSGGTFGYEQYF
TRBV3-1	TRBJ2-7	CASSRDSGSYYEQYF
TRBV25-1	TRBJ1-1	CASSELLGGSTEAFF
TRBV7-6	TRBJ2-5	CASSLGQGRSETQYF
TRBV6-1	TRBJ2-7	CASMDQDASGGLEQYF
TRBV4-1	TRBJ2-6	CASSLLPGAGANVLTF
TRBV30	TRBJ2-7	CAWSVLGGEQYF
TRBV29-1	TRBJ1-1	CSAEGSRNTEAFF
TRBV12-3/TRBV12-4	TRBJ2-2	CASTPTINGNTGELFF
TRBV7-9	TRBJ2-7	CASSSPGQGSSEQYF
TRBV7-9	TRBJ2-5	CASSFGILLGQGYETQYF
TRBV19	TRBJ1-1	CASSIRDDTEAFF
TRBV7-7	TRBJ2-1	CASSLIPTGLYNEQFF
TRBV12-3/TRBV12-4	TRBJ2-6	CASSVTATSGANVLTF
TRBV30	TRBJ1-1	CAWSETKGSEAFF